Sequencing of this T cell receptor beta chain was carried out in a study of blood T cell repertoires in COVID-19. Study-wide background: Whether acute or convalescent, the COVID-19 samples came from the United States, Italy and Spain. T cells, B-cell-depleted T cells, or PBMCs provided the cDNA or gDNA that served as material.

Original processing notes: The assay estimated nucleated cells by amplifying reference gene primers. The table came from immunoSEQ multiplex PCR; TCRdb's copy has only in-frame clones and leaves some out. D and trimming were read from the DNA, whereas the V and J calls and clone size are those reported in that table. The sample includes about 130,000 clones, around four fifths of them seen just once. This clone was recorded once. V was pared by 5 bases and J by 0 bases, with 11 bases between. The CDR3 sequence is 15 residues long. From germline, CDR1 is MNHEY and CDR2 SVGAGI. Source material: peripheral blood. The genes are TRBV6-5 and TRBJ1-3, with D perhaps TRBD1 (6 bases). This TCR came from a man at least 80 years old with acute or convalescent COVID-19. The CDR3 region has the DNA TGTGCCAGCAGTACAGGGTATTCCTCTGGAAACACCATATATTTT. Translation: CASSTGYSSGNTIYF.